This TCR beta chain was recorded in a study of radiotherapy plus CTLA-4 blockade in lung cancer. Comments on this clone: The antigen is unknown.

Study-wide findings and caveats: Expansion of tumor-derived TCR clones was observed in blood after radiotherapy plus ipilimumab. Interferon-beta and early blood T cell clone dynamics reportedly predicted response best.

TCRdb's copy holds only in-frame clones and misses some; the assay was immunoSEQ multiplex PCR. The sample records roughly 90,000 clones, just over 85% being singletons. Germline V lookup: CDR1 MNHEY, CDR2 SMNVEV (reference sequence). Germline trimming cut 1 base from V and 2 bases from J; bases unmatched to any gene: 2. CDR3 length equals 15 residues. Ipilimumab CTLA-4 blockade and focal radiation were given to patients with chemo-refractory metastatic non-small-cell lung cancer. The rearrangement links TRBV27 to TRBJ2-7; 10 positions match TRBD1. Sequenced material: peripheral blood, taken from a patient treated with radiotherapy plus ipilimumab. The receptor was derived from a human donor with non-small cell lung cancer that progressed on radiotherapy plus ipilimumab. CDR3 amino acids: CASSLWDRGPYEQYF. In DNA, the CDR3 is TGTGCCAGCAGTTTATGGGACAGGGGCCCCTACGAGCAGTACTTC.